This T cell receptor beta chain is from a study of persistence of HIV-infected CD4 T cells. Whole-study findings and limits: Compared with CD3/CD28-stimulated cells, CMV- and Gag-responding cells showed lower TCRbeta richness. TCR analyses could not target the rare provirus-carrying CMV-responding cells.

As concerns this clone: Its antigen is as yet unknown.

Nonspecific anti-CD3/anti-CD28 bead stimulation represents the broad CD4+ T cell repertoire. Sorting selected CD4+ T cells upregulating both CD40 ligand and CD69. Donors had CD4+ T cell counts above 400 cells/uL and were CMV-seropositive. A roughly 17-hour stimulation of CD8-depleted PBMCs used anti-CD28/CD49d costimulation, CD40-blocking antibody and enfuvirtide. This was the immunoSEQ version 4 assay in survey mode. The table came from immunoSEQ multiplex PCR; TCRdb's copy has only in-frame clones and leaves some out. This table holds about 51,000 clones, 90% found once. This CDR3 is 15 amino acids long. Germline CDR1 SGHRS, CDR2 YFSETQ. J gave up 5 bases and V 4 bases, and 12 bases lay outside the gene matches.

The receptor comes from an adult woman with HIV who was CMV-seropositive. The J gene is TRBJ2-7, the V gene TRBV5-1; TRBD2 matches 7 bases. The sample here was CD4+ T cells sorted from PBMCs after 18-hour stimulation, taken from a patient who received antiretroviral therapy. The CDR3, as DNA: TGCGCCAGCAGCAAAACTAGCGAAGACATCGACGAGCAGTACTTC. Translating gives CASSKTSEDIDEQYF.